Presented here are 24 T cell receptor beta chains from one specimen sequenced in a study of lymphopenia after photon versus proton radiotherapy. Libraries were prepared by immunoSEQ multiplex PCR; TCRdb keeps only in-frame clonotypes and omits some of them. The sample has under 35,000 clones, about 91% seen once. Material: peripheral blood, obtained from a patient treated with proton-based radiotherapy. All receptors derive from a woman aged 70-85 years with pancreatic cancer. Some clones in this sample may be carry-over from other donors' samples.

A single count supports this clone. The chain joins TRBV19 to TRBJ2-2; unclear D gene. Germline CDR1 reads LNHDA; CDR2 reads SQIVND (reference sequence). V was shortened by 5 bases and J by 9 bases, with 16 bases between the two germline ends. There are 14 residues in the CDR3. The CDR3 here is CASSPQASSWELFF. The CDR3 DNA sequence: TGTGCCAGTAGTCCCCAAGCGAGCAGCTGGGAGCTGTTTTTT.

The rearrangement links TRBV18 to TRBJ1-1; 12 bases are a match to TRBD1. J was trimmed by 1 base and V by 1 base; bases with no gene match: 4. The CDR3 runs 17 residues. Germline V gene data show CDR1 as KGHSH and CDR2 as LQKENI. The CDR3 here is CASSPRGQGARNTEAFF. CDR3 nucleotides: TGTGCCAGCTCACCACGGGGACAGGGGGCGAGGAACACTGAAGCTTTCTTT.

V gene TRBV27 combines with J gene TRBJ1-2, with 7 bases matching TRBD1. With 6 bases clipped from V and 4 bases from J, the junction kept 11 bases outside the gene matches. Germline V gene sequence: CDR1 MNHEY, CDR2 SMNVEV (reference sequence). This CDR3 has 15 residues. The CDR3 DNA sequence: TGTGCCAGCAGAAAATTTGCGGACAGGTTCTATGGCTACACCTTC. This translates into CASRKFADRFYGYTF.

J is TRBJ2-6 and V is TRBV7-2; D is perhaps TRBD1 (6 bases). The V gene's germline CDR1 is SGHTA and CDR2 FQGNSA. V was pared by 2 bases and J by 0 bases, with 11 bases between. CDR3 length equals 17 residues. The chain's CDR3 is CASSLPDRSSGANVLTF. The DNA of the CDR3 is TGTGCCAGCAGCTTACCCGACAGGAGCTCTGGGGCCAACGTCCTGACTTTC.

The chain's CDR3 is CASSQFVPRGADTQYF. CDR3 DNA sequence: TGCGCCAGCAGCCAATTCGTGCCCAGGGGGGCAGATACGCAGTATTTT. The chain couples TRBV4-1 to TRBJ2-3, with a tentative D call TRBD1 (7 bases). Germline V gives CDR1 MGHRA, CDR2 YSYEKL. V lost 2 bases and J 4 bases, leaving 16 bases between the germline ends. The CDR3 contains 16 residues.

The chain combines TRBV7-2 with TRBJ2-1; unclear D gene. This CDR3 comprises 14 residues. Germline V CDR1 and CDR2: SGHTA, FQGNSA. The ends were cut back, 5 bases at V and 6 bases at J, with 14 bases in the middle. This CDR3 reads CASSAVRAVNEQFF. The CDR3 DNA sequence: TGTGCCAGCAGCGCCGTGCGAGCCGTCAATGAGCAGTTCTTC.

V and J are TRBV6-5 and TRBJ1-2, with 8 bases aligning to TRBD1. Germline assignment: CDR1 MNHEY and CDR2 SVGAGI. This CDR3 has 14 amino acids. The J segment lost 6 bases and the V segment lost 2 bases, leaving 5 bases of the junction unmatched. CDR3 coding DNA: TGTGCCAGCAGTTACGGACAGGGAGTGGATGGCTACACCTTC. This codes for CASSYGQGVDGYTF.

The chain joins TRBV6-5 to TRBJ2-5; D possibly corresponds to TRBD2 (6 bases). The CDR3 runs to 14 residues. V was clipped by 0 bases and J by 4 bases, with 9 bases between them. CDR1 is MNHEY and CDR2 is SVGAGI in the germline V gene. CDR3: CASSYSRGGETQYF. The DNA for the CDR3 is TGTGCCAGCAGTTACTCACGGGGAGGAGAGACCCAGTACTTC.

The CDR3 spells CSVPLASRSYNEQFF. Here the CDR3 DNA reads TGCAGCGTTCCCCTAGCTTCCCGCTCCTACAATGAGCAGTTCTTC. This chain connects TRBV29-1 to TRBJ2-1; perhaps TRBD2 as D (5 bases). The length of the CDR3 is 15 residues. CDR1 and CDR2 from the germline V gene are SQVTM and ANQGSEA. Trimming took off 5 bases at V and 0 bases at J, with 14 bases between the two ends.

J is TRBJ1-2 and V is TRBV6-5; no clear D. This CDR3 has 15 amino acids. V lost 0 bases, J lost 8 bases, and 16 bases lay in between. The germline CDR1 and CDR2 sequences are MNHEY and SVGAGI. This CDR3 reads CASSYSASVWKGYTF. CDR3 in DNA: TGTGCCAGCAGTTACTCGGCCAGCGTCTGGAAAGGCTACACCTTC.

The chain is built from TRBV30 and TRBJ2-3, with D perhaps TRBD1 (6 bases). CDR1 GTSNPN and CDR2 SVGIG come from the germline V gene (reference sequence). The CDR3 extends over 15 amino acids. Trimming left V 1 base short and J 2 bases short, with 13 bases between. The chain's CDR3 is CAWSAGTLLTDTQYF. The CDR3 DNA follows: TGTGCCTGGAGTGCCGGGACACTTCTCACAGATACGCAGTATTTT.

The rearrangement joins TRBV27 to TRBJ1-5, with 7 nucleotides matching TRBD1. V dropped 6 bases and J dropped 3; count of bases not matched to a gene: 5. The germline CDR1 and CDR2 sequences are MNHEY and SMNVEV (reference sequence). This CDR3 is 14 amino acids long. The CDR3 protein is CASRGTDPNQPQHF. The CDR3 nucleotides are TGTGCCAGCAGGGGGACAGACCCCAATCAGCCCCAGCATTTT.

This clone was counted a few times. The chain links TRBV29-1 to TRBJ1-1; 8 bases line up with TRBD1. Unmatched junction bases numbered 5, after V lost 4 bases and J lost 1 base. CDR3 length: 14 residues. Looked up from germline, CDR1 is SQVTM and CDR2 is ANQGSEA. The CDR3 loop is CSVAQGASNTEAFF. The CDR3 region has the DNA TGCAGCGTTGCCCAGGGGGCGTCGAACACTGAAGCTTTCTTT.

In its sample, this clone was seen a few times. The chain carries TRBV29-1 and TRBJ1-2; 8 nucleotides match TRBD1. J lost 4 bases, V lost 7 bases, and 8 bases had no gene match. Germline-derived CDR1 and CDR2 are SQVTM and ANQGSEA. This CDR3 has 13 amino acids. This CDR3 is CSGSDREGYGYTF. In nucleotides, the CDR3 is TGCAGCGGATCGGACAGGGAGGGCTATGGCTACACCTTC.

About this clone: No DNA is shown, since the ends of the CDR3 on it are uncertain; the CDR3 is the one TCRdb lists. The rearrangement uses TRBV19 and TRBJ1-2. Germline CDR1 reads LNHDA; CDR2 reads SQIVND (reference sequence). The CDR3 has 16 residues if both end residues are counted. CDR3 sequence: CASSIRFGGRPYGYTF.

The sample holds one count of this clone. The chain uses TRBV29-1 and TRBJ2-7; 9 bases fit TRBD1. Trimming removed 4 bases from V and 5 bases from J; junction bases left unmatched: 6. Germline-derived CDR1 and CDR2 are SQVTM and ANQGSEA. The CDR3 has 13 residues. The CDR3 sequence is CSVALGQGNEQYF. In nucleotides, the CDR3 is TGCAGCGTTGCTCTGGGACAGGGAAACGAGCAGTACTTC.

This clone was seen only a few times. The CDR3: CASSQRGLSNQPQHF. CDR3 nucleotides: TGCGCCAGCAGCCAAAGAGGACTTAGCAATCAGCCCCAGCATTTT. The chain combines TRBV4-1 with TRBJ1-5; D gene uncertain. The CDR3 is made up of 15 amino acids. V lost 2 bases to trimming and J lost 0 bases, with 8 bases between them. Per germline, CDR1 MGHRA and CDR2 YSYEKL.

The rearrangement joins TRBV7-9 to TRBJ1-3; no clear D gene. The CDR3 totals 12 residues. In germline, CDR1 is SEHNR, CDR2 FQNEAQ (reference sequence). Trimming pared 2 bases from V and 7 bases from J, leaving 6 bases between. The CDR3 region has the DNA TGTGCCAGCAGCTTACTGGAGAACACCATATATTTT. Amino acids: CASSLLENTIYF.

The rearrangement uses TRBV7-2 and TRBJ1-4, with a tentative D call TRBD1 (6 bases). V lost 4 bases to trimming and J lost 7 bases, with 10 bases between them. The CDR3 consists of 13 residues. The V gene's germline CDR1 is SGHTA and CDR2 FQGNSA. CDR3 nucleotide sequence: TGTGCCAGCAGCTGGGTACAGGGTGAAAAACTGTTTTTT. This gives the protein CASSWVQGEKLFF.

This clone was seen just once. The chain employs TRBV9 and TRBJ1-1; D is undetermined. The CDR3 sequence is 13 residues long. V gave up 0 bases and J gave up 1 base, with 4 bases separating them. Germline CDR1 is SGDLS and CDR2 is YYNGEE. Written as DNA, the CDR3 is TGTGCCAGCAGCGTAGGGTGGAACACTGAAGCTTTCTTT. It is translated as CASSVGWNTEAFF.

The chain employs TRBV19 and TRBJ2-3; D is ambiguous. Trimming pared 5 bases from V and 5 bases from J, leaving 11 bases between. CDR3 length equals 13 residues. From germline, CDR1 is LNHDA and CDR2 SQIVND (reference sequence). The CDR3 region has the DNA TGTGCCAGTAGTTCGGGCCTCGTAGATACGCAGTATTTT. Amino acid sequence: CASSSGLVDTQYF.

The genes are TRBV6-1 and TRBJ2-5, with 10 nucleotides matching TRBD1. The trim removed 5 bases at V and 2 bases at J, leaving 5 bases unmatched. Looked up from germline, CDR1 is MNHNS and CDR2 is SASEGT. CDR3 length equals 15 residues. CDR3 sequence (DNA): TGTGCCAGCAGTTCAGACAGGGGGCGACAAGAGACCCAGTACTTC. It codes for CASSSDRGRQETQYF.

The chain carries TRBV5-1 and TRBJ2-1; 7 bases align to TRBD2. V was pared by 1 base and J by 0 bases, with 7 bases of the junction left unmatched. The germline CDR1 and CDR2 sequences are SGHRS and YFSETQ. This CDR3 has 17 amino acids. CDR3 sequence reads: CASSLLLAENSYNEQFF. In nucleotides, the CDR3 is TGCGCCAGCAGCTTGTTGCTAGCGGAAAACTCCTACAATGAGCAGTTCTTC.

The gene calls are TRBV5-1 and TRBJ2-1, with D unresolved. Germline V gene data show CDR1 as SGHRS and CDR2 as YFSETQ. This CDR3 region has 18 residues. V was cut by 0 bases and J by 0 bases, with 16 bases left in between. The CDR3 nucleotides are TGCGCCAGCAGCTTGGTGTTTGCCGTACAGAGCTCCTACAATGAGCAGTTCTTC. This gives the protein CASSLVFAVQSSYNEQFF.